This T cell receptor (beta chain) was sequenced for a study of blood T cells in healthy people across ages. General observations from the study: TCR beta diversity tracked closely with naive T cell percentage.

This clonotype was seen more than once but under ten times. What it binds is unknown. CDR3 size: 14 residues. Trimming removed 6 bases from V and 3 bases from J, with 12 bases in between. Using a J-beta primer mix together with a sample-barcoded 5' primer, a second PCR was run for roughly 7 to 11 cycles. Each cDNA molecule, via a template-switch adaptor with 12 random nucleotides, was tagged. TCRdb processed the 5' RACE reads anew with MiXCR; each CDR3 protein has one entry. The table lists roughly 1.5 million distinct CDR3 sequences, approximately 39% of them singletons. Specimen: blood. The receptor was isolated from a young woman in good health. This sequence joins TRBV12-3 or TRBV12-4 and TRBJ1-5; D unresolved. DNA of the CDR3: TGTGCCAGCAGCTTTGGACGGACCAATCAGCCCCAGCATTTT. The encoded protein is CASSFGRTNQPQHF.